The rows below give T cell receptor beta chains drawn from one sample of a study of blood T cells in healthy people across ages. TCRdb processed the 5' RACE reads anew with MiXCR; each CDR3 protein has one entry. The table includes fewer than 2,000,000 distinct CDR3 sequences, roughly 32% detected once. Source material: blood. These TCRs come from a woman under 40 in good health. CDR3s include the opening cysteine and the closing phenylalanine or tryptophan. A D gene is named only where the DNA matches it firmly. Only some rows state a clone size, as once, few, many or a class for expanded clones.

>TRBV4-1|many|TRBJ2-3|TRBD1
CASRLQGSDTQYF
TGCGCCAGCAGGCTACAGGGGTCAGATACGCAGTATTTT
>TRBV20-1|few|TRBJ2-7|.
CSASDSLSYEQYF
TGCAGTGCTAGCGACAGCTTATCCTACGAGCAGTACTTC
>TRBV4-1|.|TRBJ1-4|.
CASSQTLGATNEKLFF
TGCGCCAGCAGCCAAACCCTCGGAGCAACTAATGAAAAACTGTTTTTT
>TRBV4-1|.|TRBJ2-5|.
CASSQEGLGTLGQETQYF
TGCGCCAGCAGCCAAGAGGGGCTAGGGACCTTGGGGCAAGAGACCCAGTACTTC
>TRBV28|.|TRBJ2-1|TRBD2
CASRGSGVSSYNEQFF
TGTGCCAGCAGGGGTAGCGGGGTCAGCTCCTACAATGAGCAGTTCTTC
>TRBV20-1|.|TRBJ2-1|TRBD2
CSASSSLTSASSYNEQFF
TGCAGTGCTAGTTCCTCCTTGACTAGCGCTAGCTCCTACAATGAGCAGTTCTTC
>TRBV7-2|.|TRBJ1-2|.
CASSLGAGSWGLYTF
TGTGCCAGCAGCTTAGGGGCGGGAAGTTGGGGCCTCTACACCTTC
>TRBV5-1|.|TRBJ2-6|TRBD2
CASSVGGAGGANVLTF
TGCGCCAGCAGCGTCGGGGGGGCAGGAGGGGCCAACGTCCTGACTTTC
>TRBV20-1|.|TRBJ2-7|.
CSARTLNRGSYEQYF
TGCAGTGCTAGAACCCTGAATAGGGGGTCCTACGAGCAGTACTTC
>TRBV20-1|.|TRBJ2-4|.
CSARHNLAENIQYF
TGCAGTGCTAGACACAATCTAGCCGAAAACATTCAGTACTTC
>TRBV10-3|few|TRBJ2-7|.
CAISEDLNYEQYF
TGTGCCATCAGTGAAGACCTGAACTACGAGCAGTACTTC
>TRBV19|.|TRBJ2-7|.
CASSREAQPSYEQYF
TGTGCCAGTAGTAGGGAGGCCCAGCCCTCCTACGAGCAGTACTTC
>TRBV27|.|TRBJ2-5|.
CASSPLRARETQYF
TGTGCCAGCAGTCCGCTAAGGGCACGAGAGACCCAGTACTTC
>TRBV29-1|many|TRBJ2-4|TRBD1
CSVEGTGSAKNIQYF
TGCAGCGTTGAGGGGACAGGGAGTGCCAAAAACATTCAGTACTTC
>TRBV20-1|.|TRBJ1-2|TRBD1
CSARDLKTGRYGYTF
TGCAGTGCTAGAGATCTAAAGACAGGGCGTTATGGCTACACCTTC
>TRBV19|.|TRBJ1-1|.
CASMQKATIGTEAFF
TGTGCCAGTATGCAGAAGGCAACTATCGGGACTGAAGCTTTCTTT
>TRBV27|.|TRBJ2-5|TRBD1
CASRAGGNEQYF
TGTGCCAGCAGGGCAGGGGGCAATGAGCAGTACTTC
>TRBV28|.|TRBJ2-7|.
CASSLFGSPLSYEQYF
TGTGCCAGCAGTTTATTCGGCAGCCCTCTCTCCTACGAGCAGTACTTC
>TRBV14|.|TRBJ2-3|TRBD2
CASAVTIGELQISPGLAGTDTQYF
TGTGCCAGCGCCGTGACTATCGGAGAGTTACAGATTTCCCCGGGACTAGCGGGGACAGATACGCAGTATTTT
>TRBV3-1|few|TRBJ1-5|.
CASSQGGSTSNQPQHF
TGTGCCAGCAGCCAAGGGGGCAGTACAAGCAATCAGCCCCAGCATTTT
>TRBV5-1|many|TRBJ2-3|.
CASSEGDTTDTQYF
TGCGCCAGCAGCGAGGGGGACACCACAGATACGCAGTATTTT
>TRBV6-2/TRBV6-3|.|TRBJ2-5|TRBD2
CASTFAGEGTQYF
TGTGCCAGCACCTTTGCGGGAGAAGGGACCCAGTACTTC
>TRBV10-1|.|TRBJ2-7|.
CASSQEPGNEQYF
TGCGCCAGCAGCCAAGAGCCGGGTAACGAGCAGTACTTC
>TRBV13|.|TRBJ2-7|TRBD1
CASSNTGTGGGEQYF
TGTGCCAGCAGCAACACCGGGACAGGGGGGGGCGAGCAGTACTTC
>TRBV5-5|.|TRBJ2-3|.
CASNLLVPGTDTQYF
TGTGCCAGCAACCTACTAGTTCCGGGCACAGATACGCAGTATTTT
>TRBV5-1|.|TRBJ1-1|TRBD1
CASSGTPGTGVLNTEAFF
TGCGCCAGCAGCGGGACCCCCGGGACAGGGGTTCTGAACACTGAAGCTTTCTTT
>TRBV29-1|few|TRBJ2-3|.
CSVIIPDTQYF
TGCAGCGTTATCATCCCAGATACGCAGTATTTT